The present TCR beta chain was sequenced within a study of identifying expanded T cells in peripheral blood. Findings and caveats of the study: Over approximately two and four weeks, about 15 and 18 clones changed, versus more than 1 between replicates. Variance in clone template counts between approximately two-week samples significantly increased with total template count across all healthy donors.

The CDR3 has 16 amino acids. V lost 6 bases and J 4 bases, leaving 19 bases between the germline ends. The germline V gene has CDR1 SEHNR and CDR2 FQNEAQ (reference sequence). Libraries were prepared by immunoSEQ multiplex PCR; TCRdb keeps only in-frame clonotypes and omits some of them. The sample has around 85,000 clones; 88% are singletons. Healthy donors had no documented immune events, such as infections, while sampled. Concerning this clone: Its matching antigen is unknown.

The origin of this receptor is a person aged 18 to 70 in good health. The chain combines TRBV7-9 with TRBJ1-3; D is unresolved. Sequencing was done on a sample of blood. The CDR3 region has the DNA TGTGCCAGCAGTTCCTGGGCCGCAAAGGGAGGAAACACCATATATTTT. The encoded protein is CASSSWAAKGGNTIYF. Combining the CDR3 with reference TRBV7-9 and TRBJ1-3 gives the whole variable domain DTGVSQNPRHKITKRGQNVTFRCDPISEHNRLYWYRQTLGQGPEFLTYFQNEAQLEKSRLLSDRFSAERPKGSFSTLEIQRTEQGDSAMYLCASSSWAAKGGNTIYFGEGSWLTVV.